This T cell receptor (beta chain) was sequenced during a study of blood T cell repertoires in COVID-19. Overall study: COVID-19 samples collected from the United States, Italy and Spain covered acute and convalescent phases.

Per the original data handling: Estimation of nucleated cell counts relied on the amplification of reference gene primers. Clones were sequenced by immunoSEQ multiplex PCR, and TCRdb holds only the in-frame ones, with some missing. For V, J and clone size, that table is used; D and trimming come from the DNA. Of about 300,000 clones in the sample, approximately 84% were seen once. V lost 3 bases, J lost 4 bases, and 4 bases stayed unmatched. The V gene's germline CDR1 is ENHRY and CDR2 SYGVKD. CDR3 size: 14 residues. The Seattle patients, enrolled during active infection, were followed longitudinally.

Sequenced material: peripheral blood. The V and J genes are TRBV10-3 and TRBJ1-2; 8 bases fit TRBD1. This TCR came from a human donor with COVID-19, enrolled during active disease. The donor label of this sample is uncertain. As DNA, the CDR3 is TGTGCCATCAGTGATGCTGGGACAGGCTATGGCTACACCTTC. It is translated as CAISDAGTGYGYTF.